Following are 15 T cell receptor beta chains from one sample sequenced in a study of control samples from healthy donors and cancer patients. Profiling relied on immunoSEQ multiplex PCR, and the TCRdb table lists in-frame clones only, not all of them. The top ten hold around 1.6% of the sample, which has 190,000 or so clones, approximately 92% seen once. The source material was blood. These receptors were obtained from a man aged 18 to 29 in good health.

This clone came up a few times. The chain uses TRBV5-6 and TRBJ2-7; D not certain. The CDR3 is 13 amino acids. V was shortened by 2 bases and J by 0 bases, with 6 bases between the two germline ends. In germline, CDR1 is SGHDT, CDR2 YYEEEE. DNA for the CDR3: TGTGCCAGCAGCTTCATGAGCTCCTACGAGCAGTACTTC. Encoded protein: CASSFMSSYEQYF.

The gene calls are TRBV6-5 and TRBJ2-3, with no clear D. Germline V lookup: CDR1 MNHEY, CDR2 SVGAGI. CDR3 size: 15 residues. V lost 5 bases and J 1 base, leaving 13 bases between the germline ends. CDR3 DNA: TGTGCCAGCAGTAAAAGGGCGGAAGGCACAGATACGCAGTATTTT. The encoded protein is CASSKRAEGTDTQYF.

The chain employs TRBV5-4 and TRBJ1-3, with D hard to call. With 2 bases removed from V and 0 bases from J, the gap between germline ends came to 15 bases. The CDR3 sequence is 17 residues long. Looked up from germline, CDR1 is SGHNT and CDR2 is YYREEE (reference sequence). In DNA form, the CDR3 reads TGTGCCAGCAGCTTAGGAACGGCCCCGACCTCTGGAAACACCATATATTTT. Translated: CASSLGTAPTSGNTIYF.

This chain uses TRBV18 with TRBJ2-2; D could derive from TRBD1 or TRBD2 (5 bases each). The CDR3 consists of 14 residues. Germline assignment: CDR1 KGHSH and CDR2 LQKENI. V was shortened by 6 bases and J by 3 bases, with 11 bases between the two germline ends. The CDR3 region has the DNA TGTGCCAGCTCCCCTGGGACCTACACCGGGGAGCTGTTTTTT. It codes for CASSPGTYTGELFF.

The chain joins TRBV3-1 (or the pseudogene TRBV3-2) to TRBJ2-3; D not resolved. CDR1 is LGHDT and CDR2 is YNNKEL in the germline V gene (reference sequence). The ends were cut back, 1 base at V and 4 bases at J, with 6 bases in the middle. The CDR3 has 13 amino acids. CDR3 DNA: TGTGCCAGCAGCCAAGCTGTGCCAGATACGCAGTATTTT. This sequence encodes CASSQAVPDTQYF.

The CDR3 is CASSLLGPQGVEKLFF. As DNA, the CDR3 is TGTGCCAGCAGTTTACTAGGGCCCCAGGGGGTGGAAAAACTGTTTTTT. This chain joins TRBV27 and TRBJ1-4; 7 nucleotides align to TRBD1. V lost 2 bases and J lost 8; bases outside the gene matches: 11. The CDR3 is 16 residues long. CDR1 MNHEY and CDR2 SMNVEV come from the germline V gene (reference sequence).

This chain connects TRBV19 to TRBJ2-1; D tentatively fits TRBD1 or TRBD2 (6 bases each). CDR1 and CDR2 from the germline V gene are LNHDA and SQIVND (reference sequence). V lost 5 bases and J lost 6, with 14 bases in between. The CDR3 totals 14 residues. The CDR3 loop is CASSFLGGPNEQFF. CDR3 sequence (DNA): TGTGCCAGTAGTTTCTTGGGGGGCCCCAATGAGCAGTTCTTC.

The chain links TRBV19 to TRBJ2-3; weak D call: TRBD2 (6 bases). Between the trimmed V and J ends, which lost 5 bases and 4 bases, there was a span of 13 bases. CDR1 LNHDA and CDR2 SQIVND come from the germline V gene (reference sequence). There are 14 residues in the CDR3. The CDR3 coding sequence is TGTGCCAGTAGTCCTCTTACTAGCTCAGATACGCAGTATTTT. It specifies CASSPLTSSDTQYF.

This clone was seen only a few times. The chain is built from TRBV28 and TRBJ1-2; D is perhaps TRBD1 (6 bases). Per germline, CDR1 MDHEN and CDR2 SYDVKM. The CDR3 covers 13 residues. Trimming removed 9 bases from V and 8 bases from J, with 19 bases in between. The CDR3 loop is CASSVRGARGYTF. CDR3 sequence (DNA): TGTGCCAGTAGCGTACGGGGGGCGCGGGGCTACACCTTC.

This clone was observed once. The gene calls are TRBV5-1 and TRBJ1-1; the D gene is possibly TRBD1 (5 bases). With 1 base removed from V and 4 bases from J, the gap between germline ends came to 8 bases. Germline V gene lookup returns CDR1 SGHRS and CDR2 YFSETQ. The CDR3 covers 13 residues. The CDR3 bases are TGCGCCAGCAGCTTGCCCGGGGGCACTGAAGCTTTCTTT. This translates into CASSLPGGTEAFF.

The chain combines TRBV5-1 with TRBJ2-1; tentatively, D is TRBD1 (5 bases). CDR1 is SGHRS and CDR2 is YFSETQ in the germline V gene. V lost 2 bases and J lost 3, with 15 bases in between. CDR3 length: 16 residues. The CDR3 is CASSFGPGKGYNEQFF. CDR3 coding DNA: TGCGCCAGCAGCTTTGGCCCAGGGAAGGGCTACAATGAGCAGTTCTTC.

The chain couples TRBV7-9 to TRBJ1-2; D gene uncertain. The V and J ends lost 3 bases and 5 bases respectively, with 13 bases between them. The germline CDR1 and CDR2 sequences are SEHNR and FQNEAQ (reference sequence). The CDR3 has 14 residues. The CDR3 protein is CASSLGGPRYGYTF. CDR3 DNA: TGTGCCAGCAGCTTGGGTGGACCTAGGTATGGCTACACCTTC.

This rearrangement joins TRBV4-2 to TRBJ2-2, with TRBD2 matching 11 bases. The CDR3 length is 17 residues. CDR1 is LGHNA and CDR2 is YNFKEQ in the germline V gene. Trimming at V came to 4 bases and at J to 4 bases, leaving 8 bases not matched to a gene. The CDR3, as DNA: TGTGCCAGCAGCCCGATTAGCGGGGGGGCGGGCACCGGGGAGCTGTTTTTT. Translation: CASSPISGGAGTGELFF.

The chain's CDR3 is CASRLGQGSGNTIYF. The CDR3 DNA sequence: TGTGCCAGCAGGTTGGGACAGGGCTCTGGAAACACCATATATTTT. The rearrangement joins TRBV2 to TRBJ1-3, with 9 bases identical to TRBD1. V lost 6 bases and J lost 0; bases outside the gene matches: 3. The CDR3 is 15 residues long. Germline V gene data show CDR1 as SNHLY and CDR2 as FYNNEI.

The chain recombines TRBV4-2 with TRBJ1-4; 7 bases are shared with TRBD1. This CDR3 spans 16 amino acids. Germline trimming cut 1 base from V and 8 bases from J; bases unmatched to any gene: 10. CDR1 and CDR2 from the germline V gene are LGHNA and YNFKEQ. CDR3 nucleotides: TGTGCCAGCAGCCAAGTGGTTCCAGGGGGAACAGAAAAACTGTTTTTT. Its protein is CASSQVVPGGTEKLFF.